Below, 13 T cell receptor beta chains from the same sample are listed, as sequenced in a study of CD8 T cells in Susac syndrome. After extraction with the RNeasy kit, about 0.45 to 1 ug of the RNA was reverse transcribed using random hexamers. TCRdb re-called the immunoSEQ multiplex PCR reads through MiXCR, storing one row per CDR3 protein. The sample has 200,000 to 300,000 distinct CDR3 sequences; 93% are singletons. Sequencing was done on a sample of CD4+ T cells from PBMCs. The receptors come from a human donor with multiple sclerosis.

The gene calls are TRBV7-2 and TRBJ1-6; 9 bases fit TRBD1. V lost 7 bases, J lost 7 bases, and 5 bases stayed unmatched. The V gene's germline CDR1 is SGHTA and CDR2 FQGNSA. CDR3 length: 14 amino acids. CDR3 sequence: CASNSGTGNSPLHF. CDR3 coding DNA: TGTGCCAGCAACTCAGGGACAGGGAATTCACCCCTCCACTTT.

In DNA form, the CDR3 reads TGTGCCTGGACCGCACGGGACAGGGGGCGAGAAAAACTGTTTTTT. It encodes CAWTARDRGREKLFF. The V gene is TRBV30, the J gene TRBJ1-4; TRBD1 aligns across 12 bases. Germline trimming cut 4 bases from V and 8 bases from J; bases unmatched to any gene: 8. Per the germline V gene, CDR1 is GTSNPN and CDR2 is SVGIG (reference sequence). The CDR3 totals 15 residues.

The chain uses TRBV5-4 and TRBJ1-2; TRBD1 might be the D (5 bases). Deletions cut 2 bases from V and 4 bases from J, with 18 bases between. This CDR3 is built from 16 residues. Germline assignment: CDR1 SGHNT and CDR2 YYREEE (reference sequence). CDR3: CASSFSRASGAYGYTF. CDR3 coding DNA: TGTGCCAGCAGCTTTTCCCGGGCGAGTGGGGCCTATGGCTACACCTTC.

The CDR3 bases are TGTGCCAGTAGGACCCCAGGGGCCGCCGAAAACATTCAGTACTTC. Its protein product is CASRTPGAAENIQYF. This chain joins TRBV19 and TRBJ2-4; D is possibly TRBD1 (6 bases). Germline assignment: CDR1 LNHDA and CDR2 SQIVND (reference sequence). CDR3 length equals 15 residues. Trimming cost V 6 bases and J 5 bases, with 17 bases left between them.

Here the CDR3 reads CAWITASYEQYF. The CDR3 region has the DNA TGTGCCTGGATTACAGCCTCATACGAGCAGTACTTC. The V call is TRBV30, the J call TRBJ2-7; D is undetermined. Germline V lookup: CDR1 GTSNPN, CDR2 SVGIG (reference sequence). Trimming stripped 4 bases from V and 4 bases from J, with 11 bases between. The CDR3 is 12 residues long. Full variable domain (remainder filled in from reference TRBV30 and TRBJ2-7): SQTIHQWPATLVQPVGSPLSLECTVEGTSNPNLYWYRQAAGRGLQLLFYSVGIGQISSEVPQNLSASRPQDRQFILSSKKLLLSDSGFYLCAWITASYEQYFGPGTRLTVT.

The genes are TRBV5-6 and TRBJ2-7, with no clear D. V dropped 0 bases and J dropped 3 bases, with 13 bases sitting between them. This CDR3 is 15 amino acids long. Germline-derived CDR1 and CDR2 are SGHDT and YYEEEE. For the CDR3, the DNA is TGTGCCAGCAGCTTGGCTGTCGGCCCAGACTACGAGCAGTACTTC. Amino acid sequence: CASSLAVGPDYEQYF.

The chain employs TRBV27 and TRBJ2-7, with 10 bases fitting TRBD1. The germline gives CDR1 MNHEY, CDR2 SMNVEV (reference sequence). J lost 2 bases, V lost 6 bases, and 4 bases had no gene match. The CDR3 loop spans 14 amino acids. The CDR3 here is CASRKGTGAYEQYF. CDR3 nucleotide sequence: TGTGCCAGCAGGAAGGGGACAGGGGCCTACGAGCAGTACTTC.

The chain has TRBV24-1 and TRBJ2-1; possible D gene TRBD1, 6 bases. V shed 9 bases and J shed 2 bases, with 13 bases lying between them. Per the germline V gene, CDR1 is KGHDR and CDR2 is SFDVKD. The CDR3 totals 14 residues. The CDR3 nucleotides are TGTGCCACCGAGGCAGGGGCGGCCTACAATGAGCAGTTCTTC. Protein: CATEAGAAYNEQFF.

CDR3 coding DNA: TGTGCCAGCAGTTCCCACGATAGAGCCGGGGAGCTGTTTTTT. Residues: CASSSHDRAGELFF. This chain uses TRBV9 with TRBJ2-2; D unresolved. The V end was cut by 5 bases, the J end by 6 bases, with 14 bases between. CDR1 SGDLS and CDR2 YYNGEE come from the germline V gene. The CDR3 loop spans 14 amino acids.

CDR3 in DNA: TGTGCCAGCAGCGTTTCAATGGGGGAGACCCAGTACTTC. Translated: CASSVSMGETQYF. V gene TRBV9 combines with J gene TRBJ2-5; D gene unclear. CDR1 SGDLS and CDR2 YYNGEE come from the germline V gene. V was clipped by 2 bases and J by 5 bases, with 10 bases between them. This CDR3 is 13 amino acids long.

This chain links TRBV5-1 with TRBJ2-5; D call uncertain. V dropped 4 bases and J dropped 1 base, with 17 bases sitting between them. Looked up from germline, CDR1 is SGHRS and CDR2 is YFSETQ. The CDR3 sequence is 16 residues long. Here the CDR3 DNA reads TGCGCCAGCAGCACGATTTGGCGGAACCTCCAAGAGACCCAGTACTTC. Protein product: CASSTIWRNLQETQYF.

The V call is TRBV3-1, the J call TRBJ2-1; 9 nucleotides agree with TRBD1. In germline, CDR1 is LGHDT, CDR2 YNNKEL (reference sequence). The CDR3 loop spans 16 amino acids. J was trimmed by 4 bases and V by 4 bases; bases with no gene match: 8. The CDR3 loop is CASSPGQGARYNEQFF. CDR3 DNA sequence: TGTGCCAGCAGCCCGGGACAGGGCGCGAGGTACAATGAGCAGTTCTTC.

This clonotype was counted once. The CDR3 sequence: CASSQDPPGQGGADTQYF. CDR3 sequence (DNA): TGCGCCAGCAGCCAAGATCCCCCGGGACAGGGGGGGGCAGATACGCAGTATTTT. The genes are TRBV4-1 and TRBJ2-3; 11 bases fit TRBD1. Germline V gene data show CDR1 as MGHRA and CDR2 as YSYEKL. CDR3 size: 18 residues. V shed 0 bases and J 4 bases; nucleotides not matched to a gene: 9.